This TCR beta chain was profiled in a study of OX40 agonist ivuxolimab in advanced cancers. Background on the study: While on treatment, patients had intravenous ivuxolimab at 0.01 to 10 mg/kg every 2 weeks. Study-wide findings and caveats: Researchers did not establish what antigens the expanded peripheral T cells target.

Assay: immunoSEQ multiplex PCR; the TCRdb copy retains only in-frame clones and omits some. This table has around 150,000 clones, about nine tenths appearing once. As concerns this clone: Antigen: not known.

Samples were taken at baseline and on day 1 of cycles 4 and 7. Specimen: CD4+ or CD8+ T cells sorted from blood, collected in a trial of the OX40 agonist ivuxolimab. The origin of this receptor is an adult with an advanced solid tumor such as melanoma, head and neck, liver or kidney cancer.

The CDR3 reads CASSSRTGAISYNEQFF. The CDR3 region has the DNA TGTGCCAGCAGCTCAAGGACAGGGGCGATTTCCTACAATGAGCAGTTCTTC. The J gene is TRBJ2-1, the V gene TRBV7-2; TRBD1 agrees at 9 bases. The CDR3 runs to 17 residues. Unmatched junction bases numbered 8, after V lost 4 bases and J lost 1 base. Germline CDR1 SGHTA, CDR2 FQGNSA.